The T cell receptor (beta chain) under discussion was sequenced for a study of long-term antiretroviral therapy in people with HIV. Regarding the study as a whole: Transplant donor controls retained higher diversity, though diversity increased after ART.

Germline assignment: CDR1 DFQATT and CDR2 SNEGSKA (reference sequence). Trimming pared 8 bases from V and 8 bases from J, leaving 9 bases between. The length of the CDR3 is 9 residues. Researchers ran immunoSEQ v3.0 at survey level. The assay was immunoSEQ multiplex PCR, and TCRdb's table has in-frame clones only and misses some. The table lists about 16,000 clones, 85% of them singletons. Cryopreserved PBMC samples of about 0.9-10 million cells were used for DNA extraction. This clone has just a few counts. Its specificity is unknown. V is TRBV20-1 and J is TRBJ1-2; unclear D gene. This clonotype was obtained from a woman in her thirties or forties with HIV. Sequenced here: unsorted PBMCs, sampled 0.5 years after starting antiretroviral therapy. Written as DNA, the CDR3 is TGCAGTCCCATAACGGGCTACACCTTC. Protein: CSPITGYTF.